This TCR beta chain is drawn from a study of T cell responses to AZD1222 COVID-19 vaccine. As concerns this clone: What it binds is not known.

The CDR3 runs 15 residues. The V end was cut by 6 bases, the J end by 1 base, with 13 bases between. The V gene's germline CDR1 is SGHRS and CDR2 YFSETQ. Sequencing was performed with immunoSEQ multiplex PCR; in TCRdb, only in-frame clones are kept and a portion is missing. The sample shows some 96,000 clones, nearly 90% of them seen only once. Study findings and constraints: All repertoire sampling was performed exclusively after the peak T cell response. Clonal diversity was possibly underestimated; the donors were predominantly white British and more often female.

This receptor was obtained from an adult in good health. V and J are TRBV5-1 and TRBJ1-4, with D possibly being TRBD1 (6 bases). The source was peripheral blood, collected on day 0 of AZD1222 vaccination. The CDR3 loop is CASTAGAGTNEKLFF. The CDR3, as DNA: TGCGCCAGCACCGCGGGGGCGGGAACTAATGAAAAACTGTTTTTT.